The 23 T cell receptor beta chains given below trace back to one sample, sequenced in a study of human T cells and chemical hapten exposure. TCRdb called the RACE reads again in MiXCR, with one record for every CDR3 protein. The data hold about 160,000 distinct CDR3 sequences, with 25% to 35% observed a single time. Time point noted: patch test 3, about 24 weeks after DPC sensitization. Described treatment: therapeutic diphenylcyclopropenone sensitization with weekly scalp DPC. This specimen consisted of whole blood, obtained in connection with sensitization to the hapten diphenylcyclopropenone (DPC). The receptors were gathered from a young woman with alopecia areata. Some clones in this sample may be carry-over from other donors' samples.

The J gene is TRBJ1-5, the V gene TRBV7-9, with TRBD1 identical over 7 bases. Germline trimming cut 5 bases from V and 0 bases from J; bases unmatched to any gene: 7. This CDR3 comprises 16 residues. Germline CDR1 and CDR2: SEHNR and FQNEAQ (reference sequence). The chain's CDR3 is CASSPGTDNSNQPQHF. The CDR3 region has the DNA TGTGCCAGCAGCCCCGGGACAGACAATAGCAATCAGCCCCAGCATTTT.

Remarks on this clonotype: One base away lies a much larger clone, so this may be a sequencing read error. The CDR3 sequence: CASSLAGESHEQFF. Here the CDR3 DNA reads TGTGCCAGCAGTCTAGCGGGAGAAAGTCATGAGCAGTTCTTC. The chain couples TRBV6-4 to TRBJ2-1; 10 bases agree with TRBD2. V lost 5 bases and J lost 8; bases outside the gene matches: 6. Germline assignment: CDR1 MRHNA and CDR2 SNTAGT. The CDR3 loop spans 14 amino acids.

The V and J genes are TRBV18 and TRBJ2-5, with D maybe TRBD2 (7 bases). Germline CDR1 KGHSH, CDR2 LQKENI. Trimming pared 6 bases from V and 5 bases from J, leaving 16 bases between. CDR3 length equals 14 residues. The chain's CDR3 is CASSAAGGAETQYF. Written as DNA, the CDR3 is TGTGCCAGCTCGGCTGCTGGGGGGGCCGAGACCCAGTACTTC. Using reference TRBV18 and TRBJ2-5 for the parts outside the CDR3, the full variable domain is NAGVMQNPRHLVRRRGQEARLRCSPMKGHSHVYWYRQLPEEGLKFMVYLQKENIIDESGMPKERFSAEFPKEGPSILRIQQVVRGDSAAYFCASSAAGGAETQYFGPGTRLLVL.

Details on this clonotype: The junction differs from germline at one of its ends, possibly a read error. This CDR3 reads CTSSPLAALTDTQYF. As DNA, the CDR3 is TGTACCAGCAGCCCCCTTGCGGCGCTAACAGATACGCAGTATTTT. J is TRBJ2-3 and V is TRBV6-5; D remains unclear. Looked up from germline, CDR1 is MNHEY and CDR2 is SVGAGI. This CDR3 contains 15 residues.

This clonotype was counted only a few times. The chain has TRBV15 and TRBJ2-5; tentative D call: TRBD2 (6 bases). The CDR3 extends over 13 amino acids. Between the trimmed V and J ends, which lost 3 bases and 1 base, there was a span of 6 bases. Per germline, CDR1 LNHNV and CDR2 YYDKDF (reference sequence). CDR3 sequence reads: CATSSGSQETQYF. The CDR3 region has the DNA TGTGCCACCAGCAGCGGGAGCCAAGAGACCCAGTACTTC.

This clonotype was seen a handful of times. The chain is built from TRBV7-2 and TRBJ2-7; D call uncertain. Germline CDR1 and CDR2: SGHTA and FQGNSA. V lost 3 bases to trimming and J lost 4 bases, with 10 bases between them. This CDR3 contains 13 residues. CDR3: CASSFFERYEQYF. Written as DNA, the CDR3 is TGTGCCAGCAGCTTTTTCGAGAGGTACGAGCAGTACTTC.

This clonotype was observed a few times. The chain carries TRBV6-2 or TRBV6-3 and TRBJ2-1; D not certain. This CDR3 contains 13 residues. Deletions cut 5 bases from V and 5 bases from J, with 10 bases between. The germline CDR1 and CDR2 sequences are MNHEY and SVGEGT. The CDR3 DNA sequence: TGTGCCAGCAGTGAACCCCTGAACAATGAGCAGTTCTTC. Translating gives CASSEPLNNEQFF.

As to this clonotype: A read error may explain this, as a much larger clone is one base away. V gene TRBV29-1 combines with J gene TRBJ2-1, with no clear D. This CDR3 is built from 11 residues. Germline V CDR1 and CDR2: SQVTM, ANQGSEA. The CDR3 coding sequence is TGCTGCGTTAAGACATTGAATGAGCAGTTCTTC. It translates to CCVKTLNEQFF.

This clonotype was detected only a few times. The chain recombines TRBV9 with TRBJ2-2; 8 bases line up with TRBD1. Trimming took 4 bases from V and 0 from J; bases not matched to a gene: 5. The germline gives CDR1 SGDLS, CDR2 YYNGEE. The CDR3 runs 16 residues. The CDR3: CASSIGQGPNTGELFF. The CDR3 bases are TGTGCCAGCAGCATCGGACAGGGCCCGAACACCGGGGAGCTGTTTTTT.

Worth noting for this clonotype: The germline gene is not matched at one end of the junction; a read error may be the cause. This chain connects TRBV4-1 to TRBJ2-4; D gene unclear. The CDR3 has 10 amino acids. Germline CDR1 MGHRA, CDR2 YSYEKL. The CDR3 bases are TGCGCCAGCAGCCAAGATAGACTCCACTTC. It yields the protein CASSQDRLHF.

This clonotype was picked up one time. CDR3 protein: CASSQESHQPQHF. The CDR3 region has the DNA TGCGCCAGCAGCCAAGAATCCCATCAGCCCCAGCATTTT. The chain carries TRBV4-1 and TRBJ1-5; D not resolved. Trimming stripped 0 bases from V and 5 bases from J, with 5 bases between. The CDR3 runs to 13 residues. Germline V gene data show CDR1 as MGHRA and CDR2 as YSYEKL.

The genes are TRBV9 and TRBJ2-1; 11 positions match TRBD2. With V trimmed by 4 bases and J by 5 bases, 5 bases remained unmatched. Germline values: CDR1 SGDLS, CDR2 YYNGEE. CDR3 length: 15 amino acids. The CDR3 is CASSSGTSGNNEQFF. In nucleotides, the CDR3 is TGTGCCAGCAGCTCCGGGACTAGCGGTAACAATGAGCAGTTCTTC.

This clonotype was seen a handful of times. The chain couples TRBV6-2 or TRBV6-3 to TRBJ2-7; the D gene is possibly TRBD2 (5 bases). Germline CDR1 MNHEY, CDR2 SVGEGT. The CDR3 runs to 15 residues. The V and J ends lost 2 bases and 5 bases respectively, with 16 bases between them. The CDR3 sequence: CASSYPTSSGDEQYF. For the CDR3, the DNA is TGTGCCAGCAGTTACCCAACTAGTTCGGGCGACGAGCAGTACTTC.

In its sample, this clonotype was seen a few times. V and J are TRBV2 and TRBJ2-1; no clear D. V was pared by 6 bases and J by 7 bases, with 7 bases between. The CDR3 length is 11 residues. Per the germline V gene, CDR1 is SNHLY and CDR2 is FYNNEI. The chain's CDR3 is CASRPQNEQFF. In DNA form, the CDR3 reads TGTGCCAGCAGGCCCCAGAATGAGCAGTTCTTC.

The chain uses TRBV20-1 and TRBJ2-7; 7 nucleotides agree with TRBD1. CDR3 length: 18 residues. Trimming at V came to 1 base and at J to 1 base, leaving 16 bases not matched to a gene. Germline V gene data show CDR1 as DFQATT and CDR2 as SNEGSKA (reference sequence). DNA for the CDR3: TGCAGTGCTAGAGGGCCGCCGGGACAGATCTTTCATTCCTACGAGCAGTACTTC. Encoded protein: CSARGPPGQIFHSYEQYF.

This clonotype was observed a handful of times. J is TRBJ1-5 and V is TRBV20-1; 8 bases are a match to TRBD1. J lost 7 bases, V lost 5 bases, and 4 bases had no gene match. The germline CDR1 and CDR2 sequences are DFQATT and SNEGSKA (reference sequence). CDR3 length: 12 amino acids. As DNA, the CDR3 is TGCAGTGCTGGACAGGGATTACAGCCCCAGCATTTT. Translating gives CSAGQGLQPQHF.

The chain combines TRBV12-3 or TRBV12-4 with TRBJ1-6, with 7 bases matching TRBD1. Germline trimming cut 3 bases from V and 3 bases from J; bases unmatched to any gene: 5. This CDR3 contains 16 residues. The CDR3 region is CASSFANRGYNSPLHF. CDR3 in DNA: TGTGCCAGCAGTTTCGCGAACAGGGGCTATAATTCACCCCTCCACTTT.

This clonotype was detected a few times. The J gene is TRBJ2-5, the V gene TRBV7-9; unclear D gene. This CDR3 has 15 amino acids. V lost 5 bases and J 2 bases, leaving 15 bases between the germline ends. Germline V gives CDR1 SEHNR, CDR2 FQNEAQ (reference sequence). DNA of the CDR3: TGTGCCAGCAGCCCCGCCCGGCCTCCGCAAGAGACCCAGTACTTC. Its translation: CASSPARPPQETQYF. The variable domain in full, completed from reference TRBV7-9 and TRBJ2-5, reads DTGVSQNPRHKITKRGQNVTFRCDPISEHNRLYWYRQTLGQGPEFLTYFQNEAQLEKSRLLSDRFSAERPKGSFSTLEIQRTEQGDSAMYLCASSPARPPQETQYFGPGTRLLVL.

The gene calls are TRBV4-1 and TRBJ2-4, with D hard to call. Germline assignment: CDR1 MGHRA and CDR2 YSYEKL. Between the trimmed V and J ends, which lost 4 bases and 0 bases, there was a span of 10 bases. The CDR3 is 15 residues long. The CDR3 sequence: CASSPAPLAKNIQYF. DNA for the CDR3: TGCGCCAGCAGCCCAGCCCCCTTAGCCAAAAACATTCAGTACTTC.

In its sample, this clonotype was seen a few times. The chain joins TRBV30 to TRBJ2-1; D may be TRBD1 or TRBD2 (6 bases each). This CDR3 has 15 amino acids. Germline V gene data show CDR1 as GTSNPN and CDR2 as SVGIG (reference sequence). V lost 1 base, J lost 8 bases, and 18 bases lay in between. CDR3 bases: TGTGCCTGGAGTGGGGGAAGGGGGGCACACGATGAGCAGTTCTTC. It specifies CAWSGGRGAHDEQFF.

The chain uses TRBV29-1 and TRBJ2-4, with D perhaps given as TRBD1 or TRBD2 (7 bases each). Between the trimmed V and J ends, which lost 6 bases and 3 bases, there was a span of 18 bases. Per the germline V gene, CDR1 is SQVTM and CDR2 is ANQGSEA. CDR3 length: 15 residues. For the CDR3, the DNA is TGCAGCGTGGGAGGGACAGACAGCTACAAAAACATTCAGTACTTC. Translating gives CSVGGTDSYKNIQYF.

This clonotype has just a few counts. The J gene is TRBJ2-7, the V gene TRBV5-1; possibly TRBD2 for D (5 bases). This CDR3 has 13 residues. The ends were cut back, 0 bases at V and 3 bases at J, with 7 bases in the middle. Germline assignment: CDR1 SGHRS and CDR2 YFSETQ. CDR3 nucleotide sequence: TGCGCCAGCAGCTTGGTCCGGGGCTACGAGCAGTACTTC. This encodes CASSLVRGYEQYF.

This clonotype was recorded a few times. V and J are TRBV11-1 and TRBJ2-7; D gene unclear. V lost 4 bases, J lost 1 base, and 17 bases lay in between. This CDR3 contains 16 residues. CDR1 is SGHAT, CDR2 FQDESV, per germline (reference sequence). CDR3 DNA: TGTGCCAGCAGCTCGACATGGGGTCCTCCATCCTACGAGCAGTACTTC. Translating it yields CASSSTWGPPSYEQYF.